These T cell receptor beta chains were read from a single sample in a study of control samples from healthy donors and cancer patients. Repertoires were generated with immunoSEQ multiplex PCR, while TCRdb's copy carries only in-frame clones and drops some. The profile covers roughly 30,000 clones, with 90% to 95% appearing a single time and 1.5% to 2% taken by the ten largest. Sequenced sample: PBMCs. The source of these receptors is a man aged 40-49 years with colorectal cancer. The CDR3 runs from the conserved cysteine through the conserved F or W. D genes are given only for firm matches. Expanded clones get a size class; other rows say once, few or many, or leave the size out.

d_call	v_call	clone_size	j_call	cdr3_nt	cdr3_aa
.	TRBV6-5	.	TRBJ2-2	TGTGCCAGCAGTTACTCGCCGGCCGGGGAGCTGTTTTTT	CASSYSPAGELFF
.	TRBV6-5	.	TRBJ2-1	TGTGCCAGCAGCCCCCCGGGGGGCAGCTACAATGAGCAGTTCTTC	CASSPPGGSYNEQFF
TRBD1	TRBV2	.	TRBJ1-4	TGTGCCAGCAGCAATACCGGGACAGAGAATGAAAAACTGTTTTTT	CASSNTGTENEKLFF
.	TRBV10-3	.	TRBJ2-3	TGTGCCATCAGTGACGGGGGAGATACGCAGTATTTT	CAISDGGDTQYF
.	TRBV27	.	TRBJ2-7	TGTGCCAGCAGCTTGGGGGGGGGCCTCCTGAACGAGCAGTACTTC	CASSLGGGLLNEQYF
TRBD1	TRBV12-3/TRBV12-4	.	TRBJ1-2	TGTGCCAGCAGTCCAGGGGGCGGATATGGCTACACCTTC	CASSPGGGYGYTF
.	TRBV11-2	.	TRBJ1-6	TGTGCCAGCAGCTTAGAGGGGGCTAGTTCACCCCTCCACTTT	CASSLEGASSPLHF
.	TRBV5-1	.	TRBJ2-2	TGCGCCAGCAGCGGCAGGGTTGAAACCGGGGAGCTGTTTTTT	CASSGRVETGELFF
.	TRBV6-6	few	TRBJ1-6	TGTGCCAGCAGCTACCTCGAGAAGGGTAGCTCACCCCTCCACTTT	CASSYLEKGSSPLHF
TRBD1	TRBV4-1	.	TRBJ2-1	TGCGCCAGCAGCCAAGCCCACAGGGGAGACAATGAGCAGTTCTTC	CASSQAHRGDNEQFF
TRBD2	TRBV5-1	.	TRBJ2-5	TGCGCCAGCAGCTTTGGTCGGGGGGGAGAGACCCAGTACTTC	CASSFGRGGETQYF
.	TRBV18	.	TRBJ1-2	TGTGCCAGCTCACCGGTAAAACAGGGCTACACCTTC	CASSPVKQGYTF
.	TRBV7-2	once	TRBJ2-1	TGTGCCAGCAGCTTAGCGCAAGGGTATGAGCAGTTCTTC	CASSLAQGYEQFF
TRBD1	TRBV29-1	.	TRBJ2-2	TGCAGCGTTGATTCAGGGGGCGGGAACACCGGGGAGCTGTTTTTT	CSVDSGGGNTGELFF
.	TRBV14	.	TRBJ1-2	TGTGCCAGCAGCCAAGATCTCTCGGGATACGGCTACACCTTC	CASSQDLSGYGYTF
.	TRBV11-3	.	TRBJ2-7	TGTGCCAGCAGCTTAGACGAAGACTACGAGCAGTACTTC	CASSLDEDYEQYF
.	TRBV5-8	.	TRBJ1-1	TGTGCCAGCAGCTTGGGCCGAGGACAGACTGAAGCTTTCTTT	CASSLGRGQTEAFF
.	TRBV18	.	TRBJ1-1	TGTGCCAGCTCACCGACGGCAAGCCTTACAAACACTGAAGCTTTCTTT	CASSPTASLTNTEAFF
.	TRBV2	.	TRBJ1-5	TGTGCCAGCAGACCGGACAGCCTCAATCAGCCCCAGCATTTT	CASRPDSLNQPQHF
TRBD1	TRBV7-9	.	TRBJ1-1	TGTGCCAGCAGCTTAGAAGGGGGCCAAAGAGCTTTCTTT	CASSLEGGQRAFF
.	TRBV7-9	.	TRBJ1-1	TGTGCCAGCAGCATGGACGGGGGTACTGAAGCTTTCTTT	CASSMDGGTEAFF
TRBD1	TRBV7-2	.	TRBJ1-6	TGTGCCAGCAGCTCGACAGGGTGGAATTCACCCCTCCACTTT	CASSSTGWNSPLHF
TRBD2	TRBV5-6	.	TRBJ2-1	TGTGCCAGCAGCAACGGACTAGCGCAAGAGCAGTTCTTC	CASSNGLAQEQFF
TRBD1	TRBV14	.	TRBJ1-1	TGTGCCAGCAGCCAGAGGGACAGGGGGCGCGGGAGGGCGAACACTGAAGCTTTCTTT	CASSQRDRGRGRANTEAFF
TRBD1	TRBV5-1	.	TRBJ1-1	TGCGCCAGCAGCTTCCGGGACAGGGGTACAACTGAAGCTTTCTTT	CASSFRDRGTTEAFF
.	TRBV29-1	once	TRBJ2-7	TGCAGCGTTGCGGGAACAGGGTCTGGCGAGCAGTACTTC	CSVAGTGSGEQYF
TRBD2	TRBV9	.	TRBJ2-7	TGTGCCAGCAGCAAGACTAGCGGGGCGACCTACGAGCAGTACTTC	CASSKTSGATYEQYF
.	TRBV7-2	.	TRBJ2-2	TGTGCCAGCAGCCTTAACCCTGGTGGTAACTCCGGGGAGCTGTTTTTT	CASSLNPGGNSGELFF
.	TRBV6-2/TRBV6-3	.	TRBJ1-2	TGTGCCAGCACCCCAGGGGACTATGGCTACACCTTC	CASTPGDYGYTF
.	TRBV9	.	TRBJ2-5	TGTGCCAGCAGCGGAGGTGACCAAGAGACCCAGTACTTC	CASSGGDQETQYF
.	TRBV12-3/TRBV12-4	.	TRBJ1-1	TGTGCCAGCAGTTTAGGAGGGACAGCTTTCTTT	CASSLGGTAFF
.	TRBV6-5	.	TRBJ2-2	TGTGCCAGCAGTTATCCGGCTACATTAGGGGAGCTGTTTTTT	CASSYPATLGELFF
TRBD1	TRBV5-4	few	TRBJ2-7	TGTGCCAGCAGCTTCCGGGACAGATCCTACGAGCAGTACTTC	CASSFRDRSYEQYF
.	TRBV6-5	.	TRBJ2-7	TGTGCCAGCAGTTACGCCGGGGGTTGGAACTCCTACGAGCAGTACTTC	CASSYAGGWNSYEQYF
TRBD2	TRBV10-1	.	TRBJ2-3	TGCGCCAGCAGCGGGACTAGCGGGGGGGTCGCAGATACGCAGTATTTT	CASSGTSGGVADTQYF
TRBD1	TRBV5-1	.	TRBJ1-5	TGCGCCAGCAGCCCGACAGGGGGCGGGTATCAGCCCCAGCATTTT	CASSPTGGGYQPQHF
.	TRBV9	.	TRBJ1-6	TGTGCCAGCAGCGTTACCCATGATAATTCACCCCTCCACTTT	CASSVTHDNSPLHF
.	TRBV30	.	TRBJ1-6	TGTGCCTGGAGGACAGGAAGCTCCTATAATTCACCCCTCCACTTT	CAWRTGSSYNSPLHF
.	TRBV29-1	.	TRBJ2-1	TGCAGCTCAACGGGGGCCTCCCCTATGGAGCAGTTCTTC	CSSTGASPMEQFF
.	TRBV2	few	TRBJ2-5	TGTGCCAGCAGTGATCAGGGTGCCGAGACCCAGTACTTC	CASSDQGAETQYF
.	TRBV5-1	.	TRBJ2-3	TGCGCCAGCAGCTTATACACAGATACGCAGTATTTT	CASSLYTDTQYF
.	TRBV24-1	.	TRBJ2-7	TGTGCCACCAGTGACGGTCGACAGTTCGACGAGCAGTACTTC	CATSDGRQFDEQYF
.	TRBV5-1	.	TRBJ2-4	TGCGCCAGCAGCTTGGCCCCCGGGGGAATAAACATTCAGTACTTC	CASSLAPGGINIQYF
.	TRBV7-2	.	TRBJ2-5	TGTGCCAGCAGCCCGAGGGACGGCCGAGCCGGGGAGACCCAGTACTTC	CASSPRDGRAGETQYF
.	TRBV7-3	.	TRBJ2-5	TGTGCCAGCAGCCTAACTCCGGACAAAGAGACCCAGTACTTC	CASSLTPDKETQYF
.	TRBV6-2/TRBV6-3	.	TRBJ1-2	TGTGCCAGCAGTTCCGGAATCGGCTACACCTTC	CASSSGIGYTF
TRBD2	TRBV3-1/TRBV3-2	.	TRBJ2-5	TGTGCCAGCAGCCAAGGGACTAGCGGGGCCAGGGAGACCCAGTACTTC	CASSQGTSGARETQYF
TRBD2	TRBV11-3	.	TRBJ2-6	TGTGCCAGCAGCGAAGCGGCGGGGGGGCCATTTGGGGCCAACGTCCTGACTTTC	CASSEAAGGPFGANVLTF
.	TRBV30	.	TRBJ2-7	TGTGCCTGGAGTGTATTAGGGGACGAGCAGTACTTC	CAWSVLGDEQYF
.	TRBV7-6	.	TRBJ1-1	TGTGCCAGCAGCTTCAGCCGGGACACCATGAACACTGAAGCTTTCTTT	CASSFSRDTMNTEAFF
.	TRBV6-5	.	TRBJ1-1	TGTGCCAGCACCCCCCCCGGGACGGTGACCACTGAAGCTTTCTTT	CASTPPGTVTTEAFF
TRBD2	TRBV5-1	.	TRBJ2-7	TGCGCCAGCCGGGTTCACGGGGGGGCCGCCTACGAGCAGTACTTC	CASRVHGGAAYEQYF
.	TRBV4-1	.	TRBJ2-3	TGCGCCAGCAGCCAAGGGGGCTTTAGCACAGATACGCAGTATTTT	CASSQGGFSTDTQYF
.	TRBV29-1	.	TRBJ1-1	TGCAGCGTCCCTCCCAGGGGGAACACTGAAGCTTTCTTT	CSVPPRGNTEAFF
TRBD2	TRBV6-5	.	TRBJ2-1	TGTGCCAGCACCTCTCCGGGACTAGGCAATGAGCAGTTCTTC	CASTSPGLGNEQFF
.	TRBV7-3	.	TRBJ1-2	TGTGCCAGCAGCTTAAATCCGGGAGAAAACTATGGCTACACCTTC	CASSLNPGENYGYTF
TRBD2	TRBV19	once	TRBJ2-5	TGTGCCAGTAGTATAGGGACTAGCGAAACGGCGACCCAGTACTTC	CASSIGTSETATQYF
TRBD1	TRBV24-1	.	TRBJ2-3	TGTGCCACCAGTGATTTCCGGGACAGGGGCACAGATACGCAGTATTTT	CATSDFRDRGTDTQYF
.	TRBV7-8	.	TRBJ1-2	TGTGCCAGCAGCTACAGGGATACTAACTATGGCTACACCTTC	CASSYRDTNYGYTF